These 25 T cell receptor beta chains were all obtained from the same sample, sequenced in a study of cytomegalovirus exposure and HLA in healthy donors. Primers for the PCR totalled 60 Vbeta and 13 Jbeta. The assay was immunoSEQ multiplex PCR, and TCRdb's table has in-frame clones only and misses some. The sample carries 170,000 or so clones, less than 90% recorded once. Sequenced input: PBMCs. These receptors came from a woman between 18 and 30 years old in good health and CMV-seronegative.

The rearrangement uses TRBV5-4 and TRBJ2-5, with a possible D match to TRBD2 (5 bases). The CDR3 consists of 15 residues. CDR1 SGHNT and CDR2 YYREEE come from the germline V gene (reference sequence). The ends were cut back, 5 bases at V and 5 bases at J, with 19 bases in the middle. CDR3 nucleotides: TGTGCCAGCAGGAAAGAGATCCGGGGTCGTGAGACCCAGTACTTC. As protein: CASRKEIRGRETQYF.

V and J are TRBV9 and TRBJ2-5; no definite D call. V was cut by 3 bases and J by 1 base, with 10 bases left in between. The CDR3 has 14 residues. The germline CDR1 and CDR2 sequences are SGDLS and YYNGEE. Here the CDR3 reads CASSAYSFQETQYF. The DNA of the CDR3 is TGTGCCAGCAGCGCGTACAGCTTCCAAGAGACCCAGTACTTC.

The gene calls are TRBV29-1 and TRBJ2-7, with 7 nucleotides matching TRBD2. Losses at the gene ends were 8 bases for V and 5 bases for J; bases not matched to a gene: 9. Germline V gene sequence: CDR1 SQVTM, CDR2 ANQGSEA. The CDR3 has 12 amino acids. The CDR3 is CSMRDYKDEQYF. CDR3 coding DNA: TGCAGCATGCGGGACTATAAGGACGAGCAGTACTTC.

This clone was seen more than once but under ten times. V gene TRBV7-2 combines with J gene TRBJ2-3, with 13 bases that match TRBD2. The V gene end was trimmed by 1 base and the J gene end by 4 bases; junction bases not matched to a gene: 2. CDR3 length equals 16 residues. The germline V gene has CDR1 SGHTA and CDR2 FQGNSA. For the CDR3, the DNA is TGTGCCAGCAGCTTAGGACTAGCGGGAGGTTCAGATACGCAGTATTTT. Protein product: CASSLGLAGGSDTQYF.

The CDR3 loop reads CATSRDRTLAGGNEQFF. In DNA form, the CDR3 reads TGTGCCACCAGCAGAGATAGAACGCTAGCGGGAGGGAATGAGCAGTTCTTC. The V and J genes are TRBV15 and TRBJ2-1, with 12 bases lining up with TRBD2. V was clipped by 0 bases and J by 7 bases; unmatched bases: 7. CDR3 length: 17 amino acids. CDR1 is LNHNV and CDR2 is YYDKDF in the germline V gene (reference sequence).

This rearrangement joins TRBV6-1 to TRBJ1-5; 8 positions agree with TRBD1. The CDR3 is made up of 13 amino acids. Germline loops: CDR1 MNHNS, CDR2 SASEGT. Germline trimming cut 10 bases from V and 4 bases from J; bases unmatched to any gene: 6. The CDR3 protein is CATGQGPNQPQHF. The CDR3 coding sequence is TGTGCCACTGGACAGGGCCCTAATCAGCCCCAGCATTTT.

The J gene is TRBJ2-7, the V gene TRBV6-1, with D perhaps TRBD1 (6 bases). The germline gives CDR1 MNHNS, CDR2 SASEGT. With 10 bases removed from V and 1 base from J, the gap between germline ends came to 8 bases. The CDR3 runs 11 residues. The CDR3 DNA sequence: TGTGCCACCGGACAGTCCTACGAGCAGTACTTC. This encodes CATGQSYEQYF.

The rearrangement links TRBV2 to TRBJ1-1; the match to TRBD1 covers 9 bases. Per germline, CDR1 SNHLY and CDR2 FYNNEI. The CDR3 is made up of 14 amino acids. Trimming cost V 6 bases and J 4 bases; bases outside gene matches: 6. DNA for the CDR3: TGTGCCAGCAGGGACAGGGGTGAGGGCACTGAAGCTTTCTTT. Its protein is CASRDRGEGTEAFF.

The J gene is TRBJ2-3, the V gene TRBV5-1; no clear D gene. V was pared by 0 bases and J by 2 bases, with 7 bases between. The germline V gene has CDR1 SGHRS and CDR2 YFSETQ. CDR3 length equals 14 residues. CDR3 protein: CASSLGDNTDTQYF. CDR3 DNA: TGCGCCAGCAGCTTGGGCGACAACACAGATACGCAGTATTTT.

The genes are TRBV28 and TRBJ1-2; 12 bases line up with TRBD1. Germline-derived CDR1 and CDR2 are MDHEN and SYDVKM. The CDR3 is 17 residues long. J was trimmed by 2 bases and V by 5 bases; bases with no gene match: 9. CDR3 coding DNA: TGTGCCAGCAGTGTAGGGGGACAGGGGGCGTTCAACTATGGCTACACCTTC. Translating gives CASSVGGQGAFNYGYTF.

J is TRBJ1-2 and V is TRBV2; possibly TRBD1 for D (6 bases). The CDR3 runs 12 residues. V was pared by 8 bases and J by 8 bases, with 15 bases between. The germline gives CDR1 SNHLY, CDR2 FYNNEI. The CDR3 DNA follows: TGTGCCAGCGCCGGGGCAGGGGTCGGCTACACCTTC. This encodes CASAGAGVGYTF.

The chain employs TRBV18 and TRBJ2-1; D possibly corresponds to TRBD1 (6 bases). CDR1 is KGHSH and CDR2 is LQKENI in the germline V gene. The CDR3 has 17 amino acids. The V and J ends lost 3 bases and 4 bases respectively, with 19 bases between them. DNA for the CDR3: TGTGCCAGCTCACCGATACTGACCGGGACAAATTACAATGAGCAGTTCTTC. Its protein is CASSPILTGTNYNEQFF. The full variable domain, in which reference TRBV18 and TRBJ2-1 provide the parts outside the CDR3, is NAGVMQNPRHLVRRRGQEARLRCSPMKGHSHVYWYRQLPEEGLKFMVYLQKENIIDESGMPKERFSAEFPKEGPSILRIQQVVRGDSAAYFCASSPILTGTNYNEQFFGPGTRLTVL.

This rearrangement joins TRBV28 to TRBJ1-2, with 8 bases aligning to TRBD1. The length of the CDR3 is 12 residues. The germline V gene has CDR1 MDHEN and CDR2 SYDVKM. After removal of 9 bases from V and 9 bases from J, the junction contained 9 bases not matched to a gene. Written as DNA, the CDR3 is TGTGCCAGTCGGACAGGGTTTGGGAGCTACACCTTC. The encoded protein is CASRTGFGSYTF.

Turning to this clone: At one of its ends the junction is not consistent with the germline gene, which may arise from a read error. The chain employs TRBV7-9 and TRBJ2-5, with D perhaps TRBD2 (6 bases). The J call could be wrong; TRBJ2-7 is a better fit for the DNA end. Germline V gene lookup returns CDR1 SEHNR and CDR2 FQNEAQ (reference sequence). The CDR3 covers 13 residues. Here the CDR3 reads CVSRRESQSEQYF. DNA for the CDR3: TGTGTCAGCCGGCGGGAATCACAGAGCGAGCAGTACTTC.

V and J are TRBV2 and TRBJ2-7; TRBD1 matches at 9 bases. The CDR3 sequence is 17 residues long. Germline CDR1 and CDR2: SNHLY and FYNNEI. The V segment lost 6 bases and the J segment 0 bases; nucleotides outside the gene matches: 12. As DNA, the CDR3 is TGTGCCAGCAGCGAGCGCCGACCGGGACAGGGCTCCTACGAGCAGTACTTC. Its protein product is CASSERRPGQGSYEQYF.

The CDR3 bases are TGCGCCAGCAGCCAACAAACCCGTGTGGGGCTCCGCACAGATACGCAGTATTTT. The encoded protein is CASSQQTRVGLRTDTQYF. This chain links TRBV4-1 with TRBJ2-3; D may be TRBD1 (5 bases). Germline CDR1 and CDR2: MGHRA and YSYEKL. The CDR3 has 18 residues. Trimming took off 2 bases at V and 1 base at J, with 19 bases between the two ends.

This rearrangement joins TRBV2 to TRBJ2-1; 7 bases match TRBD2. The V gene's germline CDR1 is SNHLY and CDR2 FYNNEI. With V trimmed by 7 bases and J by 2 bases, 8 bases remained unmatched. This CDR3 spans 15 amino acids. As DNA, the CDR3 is TGTGCCAGCATTCGGCGGGCGGGAGCCTACAATGAGCAGTTCTTC. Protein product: CASIRRAGAYNEQFF.

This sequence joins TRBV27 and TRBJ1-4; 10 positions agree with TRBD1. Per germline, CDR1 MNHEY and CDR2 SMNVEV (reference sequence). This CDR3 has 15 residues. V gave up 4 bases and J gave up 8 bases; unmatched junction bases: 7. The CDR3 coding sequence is TGTGCCAGCAGTTCCCCGGGACAGGGGAAAGAAAAACTGTTTTTT. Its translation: CASSSPGQGKEKLFF.

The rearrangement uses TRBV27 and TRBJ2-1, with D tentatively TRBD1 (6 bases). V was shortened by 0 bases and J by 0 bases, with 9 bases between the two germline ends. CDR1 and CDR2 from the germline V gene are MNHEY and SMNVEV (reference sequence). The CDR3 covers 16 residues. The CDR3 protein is CASSLSSRGSYNEQFF. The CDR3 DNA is TGTGCCAGCAGTTTATCGAGCAGGGGCTCCTACAATGAGCAGTTCTTC.

The CDR3 nucleotides read TGCGCCAGCAGCTTGTGGGGACTAGCGGGGGGTGACTACGAGCAGTACTTC. It codes for CASSLWGLAGGDYEQYF. V usage is TRBV5-1 and J usage is TRBJ2-7, with 15 bases identical to TRBD2. After removal of 1 base from V and 3 bases from J, the junction contained 5 bases not matched to a gene. There are 17 residues in the CDR3. Per the germline V gene, CDR1 is SGHRS and CDR2 is YFSETQ.

The CDR3 here is CATSRDSTSGAFGQYF. The CDR3 DNA reads TGTGCCACCAGCAGAGATAGTACTAGCGGGGCCTTTGGGCAGTACTTC. V is TRBV15 and J is TRBJ2-7; 10 nucleotides align to TRBD2. Germline-derived CDR1 and CDR2 are LNHNV and YYDKDF (reference sequence). The CDR3 is 16 residues long. With V trimmed by 0 bases and J by 9 bases, 11 bases remained unmatched.

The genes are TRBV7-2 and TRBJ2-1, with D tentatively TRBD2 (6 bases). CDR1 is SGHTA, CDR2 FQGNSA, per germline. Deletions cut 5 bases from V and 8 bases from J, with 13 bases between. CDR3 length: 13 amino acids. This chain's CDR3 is CASSPRSGDEQFF. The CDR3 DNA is TGTGCCAGCAGCCCGAGGTCGGGAGATGAGCAGTTCTTC.

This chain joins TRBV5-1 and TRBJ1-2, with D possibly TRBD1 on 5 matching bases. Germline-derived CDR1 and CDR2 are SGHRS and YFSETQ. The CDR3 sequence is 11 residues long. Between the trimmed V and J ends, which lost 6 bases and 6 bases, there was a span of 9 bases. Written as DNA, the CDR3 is TGCGCCAGCACGCAGGGTAATGGCTACACCTTC. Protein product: CASTQGNGYTF.

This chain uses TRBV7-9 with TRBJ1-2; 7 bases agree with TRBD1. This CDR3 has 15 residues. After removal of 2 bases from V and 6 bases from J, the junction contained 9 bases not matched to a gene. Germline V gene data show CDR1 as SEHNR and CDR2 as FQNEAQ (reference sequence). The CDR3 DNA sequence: TGTGCCAGCAGCTTATGGCTTATGGGGACAGATGGCTACACCTTC. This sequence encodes CASSLWLMGTDGYTF.

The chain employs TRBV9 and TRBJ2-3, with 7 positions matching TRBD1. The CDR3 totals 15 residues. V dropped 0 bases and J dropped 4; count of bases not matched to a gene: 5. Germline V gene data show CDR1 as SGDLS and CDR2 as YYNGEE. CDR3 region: CASSVVGTVSDTQYF. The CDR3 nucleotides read TGTGCCAGCAGCGTAGTTGGGACAGTCTCAGATACGCAGTATTTT.